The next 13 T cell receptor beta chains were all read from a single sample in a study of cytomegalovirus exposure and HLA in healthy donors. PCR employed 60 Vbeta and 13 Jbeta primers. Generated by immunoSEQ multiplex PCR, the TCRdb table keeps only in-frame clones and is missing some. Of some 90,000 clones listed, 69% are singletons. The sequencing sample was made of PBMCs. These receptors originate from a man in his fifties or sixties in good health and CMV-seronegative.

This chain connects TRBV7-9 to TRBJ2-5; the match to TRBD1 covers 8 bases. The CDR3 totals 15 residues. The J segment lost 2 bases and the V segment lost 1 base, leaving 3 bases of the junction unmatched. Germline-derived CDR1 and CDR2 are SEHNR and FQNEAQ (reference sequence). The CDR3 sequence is CASSLETGVQETQYF. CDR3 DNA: TGTGCCAGCAGCTTAGAGACAGGGGTTCAAGAGACCCAGTACTTC.

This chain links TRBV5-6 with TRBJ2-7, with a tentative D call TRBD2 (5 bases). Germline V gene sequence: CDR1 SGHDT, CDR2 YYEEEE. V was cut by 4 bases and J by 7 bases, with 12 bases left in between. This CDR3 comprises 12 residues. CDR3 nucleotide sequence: TGTGCCAGCAGCCGGGGAACCGGGGAGCAGTACGTC. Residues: CASSRGTGEQYV.

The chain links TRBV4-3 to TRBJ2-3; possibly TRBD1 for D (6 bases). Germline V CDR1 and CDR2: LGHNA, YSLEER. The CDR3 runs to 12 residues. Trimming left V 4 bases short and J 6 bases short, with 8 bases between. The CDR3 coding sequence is TGCGCCAGCAGCCTTAGGGGGGATACGCAGTATTTT. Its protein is CASSLRGDTQYF.

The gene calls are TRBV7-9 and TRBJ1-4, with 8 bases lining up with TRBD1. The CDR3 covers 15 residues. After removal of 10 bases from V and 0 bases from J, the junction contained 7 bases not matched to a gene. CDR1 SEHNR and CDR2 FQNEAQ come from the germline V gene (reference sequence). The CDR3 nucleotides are TGTGCCACAGACAGGGGAAAGGCAACTAATGAAAAACTGTTTTTT. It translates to CATDRGKATNEKLFF.

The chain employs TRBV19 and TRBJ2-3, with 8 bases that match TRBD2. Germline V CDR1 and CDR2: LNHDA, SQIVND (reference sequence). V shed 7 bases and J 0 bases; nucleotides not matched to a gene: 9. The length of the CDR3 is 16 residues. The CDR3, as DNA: TGTGCCAGTAACCTCGTGGAGCGGGGGAGCACAGATACGCAGTATTTT. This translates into CASNLVERGSTDTQYF. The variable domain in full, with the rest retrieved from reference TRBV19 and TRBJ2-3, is DGGITQSPKYLFRKEGQNVTLSCEQNLNHDAMYWYRQDPGQGLRLIYYSQIVNDFQKGDIAEGYSVSREKKESFPLTVTSAQKNPTAFYLCASNLVERGSTDTQYFGPGTRLTVL.

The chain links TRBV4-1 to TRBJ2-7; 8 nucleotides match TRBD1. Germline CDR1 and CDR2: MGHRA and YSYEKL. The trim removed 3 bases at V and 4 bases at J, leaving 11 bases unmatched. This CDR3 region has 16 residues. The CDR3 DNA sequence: TGCGCCAGCAGCCAGGAAACACCGGGACAGGATTACGAGCAGTACTTC. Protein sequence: CASSQETPGQDYEQYF.

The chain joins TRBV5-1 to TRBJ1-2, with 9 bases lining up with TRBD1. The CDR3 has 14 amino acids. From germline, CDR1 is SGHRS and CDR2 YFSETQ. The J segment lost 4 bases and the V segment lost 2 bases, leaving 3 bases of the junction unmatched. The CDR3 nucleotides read TGCGCCAGCAGCTTCGGACAGGGGACCTATGGCTACACCTTC. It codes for CASSFGQGTYGYTF.

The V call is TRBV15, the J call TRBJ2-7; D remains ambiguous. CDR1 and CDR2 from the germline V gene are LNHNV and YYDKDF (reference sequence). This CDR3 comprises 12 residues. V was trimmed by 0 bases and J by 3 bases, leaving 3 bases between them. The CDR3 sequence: CATSRDSYEQYF. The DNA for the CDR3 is TGTGCCACCAGCAGAGACAGCTACGAGCAGTACTTC. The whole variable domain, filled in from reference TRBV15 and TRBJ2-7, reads DAMVIQNPRYQVTQFGKPVTLSCSQTLNHNVMYWYQQKSSQAPKLLFHYYDKDFNNEADTPDNFQSRRPNTSFCFLDIRSPGLGDTAMYLCATSRDSYEQYFGPGTRLTVT.

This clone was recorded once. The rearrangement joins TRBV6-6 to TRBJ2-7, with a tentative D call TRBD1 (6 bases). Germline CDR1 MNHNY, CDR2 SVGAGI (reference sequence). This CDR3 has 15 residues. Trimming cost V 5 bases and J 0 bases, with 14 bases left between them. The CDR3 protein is CASSQGGTGSYEQYF. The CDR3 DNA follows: TGTGCCAGCAGTCAAGGGGGAACGGGCTCCTACGAGCAGTACTTC.

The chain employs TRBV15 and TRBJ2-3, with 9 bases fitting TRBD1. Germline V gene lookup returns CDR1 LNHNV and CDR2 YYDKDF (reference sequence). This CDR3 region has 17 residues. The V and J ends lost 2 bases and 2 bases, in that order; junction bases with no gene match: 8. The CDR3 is CATSRITGTGSTDTQYF. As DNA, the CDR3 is TGTGCCACCAGCAGAATAACCGGGACAGGGTCCACAGATACGCAGTATTTT.

CDR3 amino acids: CASSLLASTYEQYF. Here the CDR3 DNA reads TGTGCCAGCAGCTTACTAGCGTCAACCTACGAGCAGTACTTC. The chain uses TRBV7-9 and TRBJ2-7; D perhaps matches TRBD2 (6 bases). V lost 2 bases, J lost 2 bases, and 10 bases lay in between. This CDR3 contains 14 residues. Looked up from germline, CDR1 is SEHNR and CDR2 is FQNEAQ (reference sequence). Using reference TRBV7-9 and TRBJ2-7 for the parts outside the CDR3, the full variable domain is DTGVSQNPRHKITKRGQNVTFRCDPISEHNRLYWYRQTLGQGPEFLTYFQNEAQLEKSRLLSDRFSAERPKGSFSTLEIQRTEQGDSAMYLCASSLLASTYEQYFGPGTRLTVT.

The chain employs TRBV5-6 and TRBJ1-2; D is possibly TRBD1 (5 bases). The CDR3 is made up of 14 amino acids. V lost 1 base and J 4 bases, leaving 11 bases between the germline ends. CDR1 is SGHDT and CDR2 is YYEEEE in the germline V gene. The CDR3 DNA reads TGTGCCAGCAGCTTGATCCAGGGCCCCTATGGCTACACCTTC. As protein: CASSLIQGPYGYTF.

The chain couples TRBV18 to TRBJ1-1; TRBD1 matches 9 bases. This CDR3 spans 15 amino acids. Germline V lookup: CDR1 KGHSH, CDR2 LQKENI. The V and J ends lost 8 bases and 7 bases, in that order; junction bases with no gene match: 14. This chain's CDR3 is CASTGDRVFYSEAFF. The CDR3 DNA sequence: TGTGCCAGCACAGGGGACAGGGTATTTTATAGTGAAGCTTTCTTT.